These T cell receptor beta chains were read from a single sample in a study of shared clonotypes between healthy human individuals. Assay used: immunoSEQ multiplex PCR; TCRdb lists only in-frame clones, some missing. The sample holds over 950,000 clones; approximately 80% are singletons and the top ten take 0.85% to 1%. Sample: memory CD4+ T cells from PBMCs. These receptors came from a man younger than 35 in good health. Some clones in this sample may be carry-over from other donors' samples. The CDR3 runs from the conserved cysteine through the conserved F or W. Fields, in order: clone size, V gene, J gene, D gene, CDR3 DNA, CDR3 protein. D genes are given only for firm matches. Size tells how often a clone was seen (once, few, many) or the class of an expanded clone, and some rows leave it out.

size: .
V: TRBV27
J: TRBJ1-2
D: .
DNA: TGTGCCAGCAGTTTATCGTTCACTAACTATGGCTACACCTTC
CDR3: CASSLSFTNYGYTF

size: .
V: TRBV18
J: TRBJ2-5
D: .
DNA: TGTGCCAGCTCACCTGTTCCATCCCAAGAGACCCAGTACTTC
CDR3: CASSPVPSQETQYF

size: .
V: TRBV5-1
J: TRBJ2-5
D: TRBD2
DNA: TGCGCCAGCAGGGAGACCGGGACTAGTGGAGAGACCCAGTACTTC
CDR3: CASRETGTSGETQYF

size: .
V: TRBV5-1
J: TRBJ2-3
D: TRBD1
DNA: TGCGCCAGCAGCTTGACCCCACCCACAGGGGCGCTTTCTAGCACAGATACGCAGTATTTT
CDR3: CASSLTPPTGALSSTDTQYF

size: few
V: TRBV7-2
J: TRBJ2-1
D: .
DNA: TGTGCCAGCAGCCCCTTTGGGGGGTCCTACAATGAGCAGTTCTTC
CDR3: CASSPFGGSYNEQFF

size: .
V: TRBV9
J: TRBJ1-4
D: TRBD1
DNA: TGTGCCAGCAGCGTCGACGGGACAGGGGAGGAAAAACTGTTTTTT
CDR3: CASSVDGTGEEKLFF

size: .
V: TRBV5-1
J: TRBJ2-1
D: .
DNA: TGCGCCAGCAGTGAACGTGGGGGTCCGGGTGGGCAGTTCTTC
CDR3: CASSERGGPGGQFF

size: .
V: TRBV19
J: TRBJ1-1
D: .
DNA: TGTGCCAGTAGTCACCGGACGGCGCGGACTGAAGCTTTCTTT
CDR3: CASSHRTARTEAFF

size: .
V: TRBV5-1
J: TRBJ2-5
D: .
DNA: TGCGCCAGCAGCCCCGATGGCAGGGGCATGGCAGAGACCCAGTACTTC
CDR3: CASSPDGRGMAETQYF

size: .
V: TRBV28
J: TRBJ2-5
D: .
DNA: TGTGCCAGCTATACGACTACCCAAGAGACCCAGTACTTC
CDR3: CASYTTTQETQYF

size: .
V: TRBV19
J: TRBJ1-5
D: .
DNA: TGTGCCAGTAGTATTGGCAGGGAGGGAGAACAGCCCCAGCATTTT
CDR3: CASSIGREGEQPQHF

size: .
V: TRBV5-4
J: TRBJ2-2
D: TRBD2
DNA: TGTGCCAGCAGCCCCTCCACCAGCGGGAGGGAGACCGGGGAGCTGTTTTTT
CDR3: CASSPSTSGRETGELFF

size: .
V: TRBV19
J: TRBJ2-1
D: .
DNA: TGTTCCAGTGACAAGGGATATGAGCAGTTCTTC
CDR3: CSSDKGYEQFF

size: few
V: TRBV29-1
J: TRBJ1-1
D: .
DNA: TGCAGCGTTGGAGCGCAGAGGGACACTGAAGCTTTCTTT
CDR3: CSVGAQRDTEAFF

size: once
V: TRBV29-1
J: TRBJ2-3
D: TRBD2
DNA: TGCAGCGTTGCACTAGCGGGAGGGGGGGATACGCAGTATTTT
CDR3: CSVALAGGGDTQYF

size: few
V: TRBV7-2
J: TRBJ2-5
D: .
DNA: TGTGCCAGCAGCTTTGGGACGGCTCAAGAGACCCAGTACTTC
CDR3: CASSFGTAQETQYF

size: .
V: TRBV11-2
J: TRBJ2-5
D: TRBD2
DNA: TGTGCCAGCAGCTTAGGGGATCTAGCGGGAGGGCAAGAGACCCAGTACTTC
CDR3: CASSLGDLAGGQETQYF

size: .
V: TRBV19
J: TRBJ1-2
D: .
DNA: TGTGCCAGTAGTATAGGGCAGGGACCCTATGGCTACACCTTC
CDR3: CASSIGQGPYGYTF

size: .
V: TRBV5-1
J: TRBJ2-7
D: .
DNA: TGCGCCAGCAGCTTGGATCCTGAGACAGGTTCAGAGCAGTACTTC
CDR3: CASSLDPETGSEQYF

size: .
V: TRBV5-1
J: TRBJ2-7
D: .
DNA: TGCGCCAGCAGCTTGGGACCTCGTTCGTACGAGCAGTACTTC
CDR3: CASSLGPRSYEQYF

size: .
V: TRBV28
J: TRBJ1-3
D: .
DNA: TGTGCCAGCAGGTCTGGTAGCTCTGGAAACACCATATATTTT
CDR3: CASRSGSSGNTIYF

size: .
V: TRBV6-1
J: TRBJ2-5
D: .
DNA: TGTGCCAGCAGGGGGACTTATTCGTACCAAGAGACCCAGTACTTC
CDR3: CASRGTYSYQETQYF

size: .
V: TRBV7-8
J: TRBJ1-5
D: .
DNA: TGTGCCAGCAGCTTAAGTTATAGAGTAGGTAGCAATCAGCCCCAGCATTTT
CDR3: CASSLSYRVGSNQPQHF

size: .
V: TRBV2
J: TRBJ1-1
D: .
DNA: TGTGCCAGCATGCGGGAGTCGAGCACTGAAGCTTTCTTT
CDR3: CASMRESSTEAFF

size: .
V: TRBV7-2
J: TRBJ2-5
D: TRBD2
DNA: TGTGCCAGCAGCTTAGTCGGGGGAGGGCCCGGGGAGACCCAGTACTTC
CDR3: CASSLVGGGPGETQYF